Below, 28 T cell receptor beta chains from the same sample are listed, as sequenced in a study of T cell responses to AZD1222 COVID-19 vaccine. Some clones are missing from TCRdb's copy, which holds only in-frame ones; the method was immunoSEQ multiplex PCR. The sample has 90,000 to 130,000 clones; less than 95% are singletons. The sample here was peripheral blood, taken on day 0 of AZD1222 vaccination. The source is an adult in good health.

This chain joins TRBV21-1 and TRBJ2-1. TRBV21-1 is reported as a pseudogene. The length of the CDR3 is 17 residues. The CDR3 nucleotides read TGTGCCAGCAGCCGTAAGAAAAGGGAAATCATCTACAATGAGCAGTTCTTC. It translates to CASSRKKREIIYNEQFF.

This chain joins TRBV5-4 and TRBJ2-3; D is unclear. V shed 4 bases and J shed 4 bases, with 16 bases lying between them. Germline CDR1 and CDR2: SGHNT and YYREEE (reference sequence). This CDR3 spans 15 amino acids. Here the CDR3 DNA reads TGTGCCAGCAGCCAGACACCAGTACGGGCAGATACGCAGTATTTT. Its translation is CASSQTPVRADTQYF.

This chain uses TRBV7-6 with TRBJ1-4; D call uncertain. Between the trimmed V and J ends, which lost 5 bases and 7 bases, there was a span of 11 bases. There are 13 residues in the CDR3. Germline V gives CDR1 SGHVS, CDR2 FNYEAQ. The CDR3 nucleotides read TGTGCCAGCAGCCTAGGACCTAGTGAAAAACTGTTTTTT. Residues: CASSLGPSEKLFF.

This clone appeared a single time. The chain links TRBV7-4 to TRBJ1-5, with 8 positions matching TRBD1. Germline CDR1 SGHVT, CDR2 SQSDAQ. The CDR3 consists of 16 residues. After removal of 2 bases from V and 4 bases from J, the junction contained 7 bases not matched to a gene. CDR3 sequence reads: CASSLNTRGRNQPQHF. The CDR3, as DNA: TGTGCCAGCAGCTTAAATACCAGGGGGCGTAATCAGCCCCAGCATTTT.

The rearrangement uses TRBV30 and TRBJ2-1; D remains unclear. The CDR3 length is 13 residues. CDR1 and CDR2 from the germline V gene are GTSNPN and SVGIG (reference sequence). The V end was cut by 1 base, the J end by 6 bases, with 10 bases between. CDR3 sequence: CAWSEMGLNEQFF. The CDR3 nucleotides are TGTGCCTGGAGTGAAATGGGCCTCAATGAGCAGTTCTTC. The full variable domain, rest sourced from reference TRBV30 and TRBJ2-1, is SQTIHQWPATLVQPVGSPLSLECTVEGTSNPNLYWYRQAAGRGLQLLFYSVGIGQISSEVPQNLSASRPQDRQFILSSKKLLLSDSGFYLCAWSEMGLNEQFFGPGTRLTVL.

J is TRBJ1-5 and V is TRBV11-2, with D uncertain. This CDR3 contains 16 residues. CDR1 is SGHAT and CDR2 is FQNNGV in the germline V gene. Trimming cost V 0 bases and J 4 bases, with 13 bases left between them. In DNA, the CDR3 is TGTGCCAGCAGCTTAGAGCCAAGGGCTAGAAATCAGCCCCAGCATTTT. Translated: CASSLEPRARNQPQHF. The whole variable domain, remainder taken from reference TRBV11-2 and TRBJ1-5, is EAGVAQSPRYKIIEKRQSVAFWCNPISGHATLYWYQQILGQGPKLLIQFQNNGVVDDSQLPKDRFSAERLKGVDSTLKIQPAKLEDSAVYLCASSLEPRARNQPQHFGDGTRLSIL.

This clone was seen a handful of times. V usage is TRBV4-1 and J usage is TRBJ2-7, with TRBD2 identical over 8 bases. V was clipped by 1 base and J by 0 bases; unmatched bases: 2. CDR1 and CDR2 from the germline V gene are MGHRA and YSYEKL. This CDR3 is 15 amino acids long. CDR3 bases: TGCGCCAGCAGCCAAGGGAGCGGGAGCTCCTACGAGCAGTACTTC. Its protein is CASSQGSGSSYEQYF.

The chain carries TRBV28 and TRBJ2-1; 10 nucleotides agree with TRBD1. Germline V gene lookup returns CDR1 MDHEN and CDR2 SYDVKM. The CDR3 spans 15 residues. Losses at the gene ends were 5 bases for V and 5 bases for J; bases not matched to a gene: 6. The CDR3 region is CASSGTGTGDNEQFF. The CDR3 DNA sequence: TGTGCCAGCAGTGGAACCGGGACAGGGGACAATGAGCAGTTCTTC.

This chain joins TRBV6-6 and TRBJ1-1; D remains ambiguous. This CDR3 comprises 14 residues. Germline CDR1 is MNHNY and CDR2 is SVGAGI (reference sequence). Between the trimmed V and J ends, which lost 4 bases and 1 base, there was a span of 10 bases. The CDR3 here is CASSSRTRNTEAFF. The CDR3 DNA is TGTGCCAGCAGTTCTCGGACTCGGAACACTGAAGCTTTCTTT.

The V and J genes are TRBV7-3 and TRBJ2-2, with TRBD2 matching over 11 bases. Germline trimming cut 3 bases from V and 6 bases from J; bases unmatched to any gene: 3. This CDR3 is built from 15 residues. Germline CDR1 and CDR2: SGHTA and FQGTGA. CDR3 region: CASSFLAGGAGELFF. CDR3 DNA sequence: TGTGCCAGCAGCTTCCTAGCGGGGGGTGCCGGGGAGCTGTTTTTT.

The V call is TRBV28, the J call TRBJ1-1; no firm D call. The germline gives CDR1 MDHEN, CDR2 SYDVKM. V lost 5 bases and J 4 bases, leaving 23 bases between the germline ends. The CDR3 has 17 amino acids. The CDR3 region has the DNA TGTGCCAGCAGTCTCACCCCTGTTCGAGTGGGTGCCACTGAAGCTTTCTTT. It specifies CASSLTPVRVGATEAFF.

The V and J genes are TRBV7-2 and TRBJ2-5; possible D gene TRBD2, 5 bases. Trimming took off 4 bases at V and 5 bases at J, with 14 bases between the two ends. The CDR3 consists of 14 residues. Germline V gene data show CDR1 as SGHTA and CDR2 as FQGNSA. CDR3 protein: CASSWGIGEETQYF. CDR3 in DNA: TGTGCCAGCAGCTGGGGTATCGGGGAGGAGACCCAGTACTTC.

The V gene is TRBV29-1, the J gene TRBJ2-7; D gene unclear. Germline values: CDR1 SQVTM, CDR2 ANQGSEA. This CDR3 has 13 amino acids. Trimming pared 5 bases from V and 4 bases from J, leaving 15 bases between. CDR3 sequence: CSVPGLSLYEQYF. For the CDR3, the DNA is TGCAGCGTTCCCGGGCTCAGTCTATACGAGCAGTACTTC.

This chain connects TRBV11-2 to TRBJ1-4; no clear D. The CDR3 runs to 14 residues. Germline loops: CDR1 SGHAT, CDR2 FQNNGV. With 0 bases removed from V and 0 bases from J, the gap between germline ends came to 2 bases. The CDR3 protein is CASSLEATNEKLFF. The CDR3 bases are TGTGCCAGCAGCTTAGAAGCAACTAATGAAAAACTGTTTTTT.

The chain uses TRBV5-1 and TRBJ1-1, with D possibly being TRBD1 (5 bases). V lost 4 bases to trimming and J lost 0 bases, with 13 bases between them. The germline CDR1 and CDR2 sequences are SGHRS and YFSETQ. CDR3 size: 15 residues. The CDR3 bases are TGCGCCAGCAGCACCGGGGCCTACATGAACACTGAAGCTTTCTTT. Protein product: CASSTGAYMNTEAFF.

This clone was seen just once. The chain couples TRBV12-3 or TRBV12-4 to TRBJ2-3; D is ambiguous. V was pared by 3 bases and J by 2 bases, with 6 bases between. The CDR3 loop spans 13 amino acids. The CDR3 DNA sequence: TGTGCCAGCAGTTTCCGACCCACAGATACGCAGTATTTT. Protein product: CASSFRPTDTQYF.

J is TRBJ2-7 and V is TRBV6-2 or TRBV6-3; 8 positions agree with TRBD2. The CDR3 is made up of 17 amino acids. Germline CDR1 MNHEY, CDR2 SVGEGT. V was pared by 2 bases and J by 0 bases, with 9 bases of the junction left unmatched. The CDR3 loop is CASSYQGGGFSSYEQYF. DNA for the CDR3: TGTGCCAGCAGTTACCAGGGCGGGGGGTTTTCCTCCTACGAGCAGTACTTC.

The V gene is TRBV5-4, the J gene TRBJ1-1; no definite D call. The CDR3 is 13 amino acids. Per germline, CDR1 SGHNT and CDR2 YYREEE (reference sequence). The V and J ends lost 3 bases and 1 base respectively, with 7 bases between them. CDR3 nucleotide sequence: TGTGCCAGCAGCTCCATAGAGAACACTGAAGCTTTCTTT. Translated: CASSSIENTEAFF.

The chain is built from TRBV6-5 and TRBJ1-1; D is ambiguous. The germline gives CDR1 MNHEY, CDR2 SVGAGI. The CDR3 is made up of 14 amino acids. V shed 6 bases and J shed 1 base, with 12 bases lying between them. The CDR3 bases are TGTGCCAGCAGCCCCCTAGGGCAGAACACTGAAGCTTTCTTT. Encoded protein: CASSPLGQNTEAFF.

The rearrangement uses TRBV19 and TRBJ2-5; 11 nucleotides match TRBD1. From germline, CDR1 is LNHDA and CDR2 SQIVND (reference sequence). The V and J ends lost 6 bases and 1 base, in that order; junction bases with no gene match: 4. The CDR3 runs to 15 residues. The CDR3 reads CASRTGTGGQETQYF. Here the CDR3 DNA reads TGTGCCAGTAGGACCGGGACAGGGGGCCAAGAGACCCAGTACTTC.

The rearrangement joins TRBV28 to TRBJ1-4, with 8 bases lining up with TRBD1. CDR1 is MDHEN and CDR2 is SYDVKM in the germline V gene. Losses at the gene ends were 6 bases for V and 8 bases for J; bases not matched to a gene: 8. This CDR3 has 14 amino acids. The CDR3 loop is CASRPTGEGEKLFF. In DNA form, the CDR3 reads TGTGCCAGCAGGCCGACAGGGGAGGGGGAAAAACTGTTTTTT.

The rearrangement uses TRBV28 and TRBJ2-7; D may be TRBD1 (6 bases). Germline assignment: CDR1 MDHEN and CDR2 SYDVKM. This CDR3 is built from 19 residues. V was trimmed by 2 bases and J by 3 bases, leaving 26 bases between them. The CDR3 DNA reads TGTGCCAGCAGTTTAAGGCGTTTGGGGCAGGGGAATCGTGGCTACGAGCAGTACTTC. It codes for CASSLRRLGQGNRGYEQYF.

V is TRBV28 and J is TRBJ1-5; D is possibly TRBD1 (6 bases). Germline CDR1 reads MDHEN; CDR2 reads SYDVKM. Trimming left V 7 bases short and J 2 bases short, with 15 bases between. This CDR3 is 15 amino acids long. In DNA form, the CDR3 reads TGTGCCAGCACCATATACAGGGTTGGCAATCAGCCCCAGCATTTT. Protein sequence: CASTIYRVGNQPQHF.

V usage is TRBV6-5 and J usage is TRBJ2-7; D not resolved. From germline, CDR1 is MNHEY and CDR2 SVGAGI. CDR3 length equals 11 residues. Trimming removed 5 bases at V and 6 bases at J, with 8 bases between. The DNA of the CDR3 is TGTGCCAGCAGTATCCCCAGCGAGCAGTACTTC. Encoded protein: CASSIPSEQYF.

The rearrangement links TRBV9 to TRBJ2-1; D is undetermined. CDR3 size: 13 residues. Trimming left V 1 base short and J 1 base short, with 3 bases between. Looked up from germline, CDR1 is SGDLS and CDR2 is YYNGEE. This CDR3 reads CASSVWSYNEQFF. Written as DNA, the CDR3 is TGTGCCAGCAGCGTATGGTCCTACAATGAGCAGTTCTTC.

V gene TRBV6-4 combines with J gene TRBJ2-2, with 13 bases aligning to TRBD2. V shed 7 bases and J 2 bases; nucleotides not matched to a gene: 7. The CDR3 runs 17 residues. Germline CDR1 reads MRHNA; CDR2 reads SNTAGT. Here the CDR3 reads CASNPTSGGINTGELFF. The CDR3 bases are TGTGCCAGCAATCCGACTAGCGGGGGGATCAACACCGGGGAGCTGTTTTTT.

CDR3 coding DNA: TGTGCCATCAGTGAGGGGGGACACACTAATTCACCCCTCCACTTT. Its translation: CAISEGGHTNSPLHF. The V and J genes are TRBV10-3 and TRBJ1-6, with D possibly matching TRBD1 (6 bases). Per the germline V gene, CDR1 is ENHRY and CDR2 is SYGVKD. V was cut by 2 bases and J by 6 bases, with 11 bases left in between. CDR3 size: 15 residues.

The chain links TRBV6-6 to TRBJ2-5; D is ambiguous. Trimming removed 0 bases at V and 5 bases at J, with 7 bases between. From germline, CDR1 is MNHNY and CDR2 SVGAGI (reference sequence). The CDR3 consists of 13 residues. This chain's CDR3 is CASSYSNRETQYF. CDR3 DNA: TGTGCCAGCAGTTACTCGAATCGGGAGACCCAGTACTTC.